This is a list of T cell receptor beta chains from one sample in a study of regulatory T cells in long-lasting Graves disease. TCRdb independently ran MiXCR on the multiplex PCR reads; one entry per CDR3 protein. This sample has about 210,000 distinct CDR3 sequences, with around 19% found just once. This sample was also put to use in a study of T cells in Graves' hyperthyroidism and ophthalmopathy.

The specimen comprised peripheral blood mononuclear cells (PBMCs), sampled at new diagnosis, from a patient treated with antithyroid drugs. The receptor source for this set is a woman in her thirties with Graves disease. Both conserved end residues are trimmed from each CDR3.

TRBJ2-3 TRBV20-1 15 SARGYLSGGTTDTQY
TRBJ2-5 TRBV27 14 ASSLGARQGRETQY
TRBJ1-2 TRBV15 13 ATSREEAGDYGYT
TRBJ1-2 TRBV18 14 ASSPYRRILMACYT
TRBJ2-1 TRBV6-2/TRBV6-3 14 ASSELDRGPYNEQF
TRBJ1-2 TRBV28 12 ASRGDGTDYGYT
TRBJ1-1 TRBV12-3/TRBV12-4 13 ASSLGSNRVDEAF
TRBJ1-1 TRBV7-3 11 ASSLSYQSGAF
TRBJ2-3 TRBV18 15 ASSSTSGGSHTDTQY
TRBJ2-1 TRBV6-1 14 ASRWGVRNPYNEQF
TRBJ1-6 TRBV6-5 13 ASSYIGARNSPLH
TRBJ2-7 TRBV20-1 11 SANAGTQYEQY
TRBJ1-4 TRBV30 10 AWSRLNEKLF
TRBJ2-3 TRBV5-8 16 ASRAGGARASPADTQY
TRBJ2-1 TRBV28 12 ATEGLAAYNEQF
TRBJ2-7 TRBV7-8 14 ASSLAPLRSGDEQY
TRBJ1-1 TRBV28 12 ASNPLDRVTEAF
TRBJ1-1 TRBV12-3/TRBV12-4 14 ASSRLSLQGTTEAF
TRBJ2-2 TRBV7-2 11 ASSLELTGELF
TRBJ1-5 TRBV6-1 13 ASTPQQGLGQPQH
TRBJ1-1 TRBV11-3 11 ASSPRVNTEAF
TRBJ2-3 TRBV7-2 15 ASSRGTGAVSTDTQY
TRBJ2-7 TRBV9 12 ASSVGALAYEQY
TRBJ2-5 TRBV20-1 12 SANSGGYQETQY
TRBJ1-1 TRBV10-3 12 AITRGGMNTEAF
TRBJ2-7 TRBV7-9 13 ASSSGRGSGGEQY
TRBJ2-3 TRBV3-1 14 ASSQATGLGTDTQY
TRBJ1-5 TRBV20-1 12 SASGGSSNQPQH
TRBJ1-2 TRBV3-1 10 ASSRSGGGYT
TRBJ2-1 TRBV11-1 12 ASSLEATGAGEF
TRBJ2-5 TRBV2 13 ASREPGQGRETQY
TRBJ2-7 TRBV28 15 ASSLPGLADWAYEQY